The clone carrying this T cell receptor (beta chain) was recorded a few times. TCRdb processed the reads anew with MiXCR; each CDR3 protein has one entry. The sample lists a few hundred thousand distinct CDR3 sequences, approximately 25% occurring once. V gave up 4 bases and J gave up 1 base; unmatched junction bases: 6. The germline gives CDR1 SGHRS, CDR2 YFSETQ. The CDR3 loop spans 18 amino acids. The source of the sample is a study of T cell repertoires in cytomegalovirus infection. This TCR derives from a human donor in good health (CMV status not recorded). Some clones in this sample may be carry-over from other donors' samples. This chain links TRBV5-1 with TRBJ2-1; 15 bases line up with TRBD2. Sequencing input: PBMCs. The CDR3 DNA sequence: TGCGCCAGCAGCATCCCGGGACTAGCGGGAGGATCCTACAATGAGCAGTTCTTC. This gives the protein CASSIPGLAGGSYNEQFF.